This TCR beta chain was obtained from a study of T-cell reconstitution after alpha-beta-depleted transplantation in children. This sample's TCRbeta library carried unique molecular identifier barcodes. TCRdb processed the PCR reads anew with MiXCR; each CDR3 protein has one entry. The sample records 70,000 to 95,000 distinct CDR3 sequences, about 12% being singletons. This clonotype was counted many times. Trimming removed 6 bases at V and 8 bases at J, with 22 bases between. The CDR3 contains 16 residues. Germline CDR1 is MNHNS and CDR2 is SASEGT. This TCR derives from a human donor who donated a stem cell graft to a child with inherited bone marrow failure. The chain links TRBV6-1 to TRBJ2-2; D is possibly TRBD1 or TRBD2 (5 bases each). This sample comprised PBMCs from the stem cell graft donor, obtained from the stem cell graft. CDR3 amino acids: CASSPTYGVGPGELFF. The DNA for the CDR3 is TGTGCCAGCAGCCCTACCTACGGGGTGGGGCCGGGGGAGCTGTTTTTT.